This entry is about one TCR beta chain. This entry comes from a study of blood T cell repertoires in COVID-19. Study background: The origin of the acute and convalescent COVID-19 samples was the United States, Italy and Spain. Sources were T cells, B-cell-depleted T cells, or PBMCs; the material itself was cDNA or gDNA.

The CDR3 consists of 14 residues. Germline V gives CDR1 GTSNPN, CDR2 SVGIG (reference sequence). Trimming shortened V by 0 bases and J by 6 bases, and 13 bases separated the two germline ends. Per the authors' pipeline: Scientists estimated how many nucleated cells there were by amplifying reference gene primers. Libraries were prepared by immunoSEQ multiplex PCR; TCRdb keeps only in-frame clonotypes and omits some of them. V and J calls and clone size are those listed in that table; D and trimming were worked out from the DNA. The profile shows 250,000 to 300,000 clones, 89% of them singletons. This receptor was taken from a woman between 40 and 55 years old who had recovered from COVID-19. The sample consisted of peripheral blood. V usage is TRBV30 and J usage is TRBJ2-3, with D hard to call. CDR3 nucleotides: TGTGCCTGGAGTGTTTCGCTAGTCAGTGATACGCAGTATTTT. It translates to CAWSVSLVSDTQYF.